This T cell receptor (beta chain) is from a study of blood T cell repertoires in COVID-19. Profiled with immunoSEQ multiplex PCR; TCRdb holds only in-frame clones, not every one. The data contain 150,000 or so clones, 87% of them singletons. Germline-derived CDR1 and CDR2 are SNHLY and FYNNEI. The CDR3 contains 11 residues. V lost 6 bases to trimming and J lost 2 bases, with 5 bases between them. The sequenced sample was PBMCs or T cells enriched from blood (not recorded which). The TCR originated in a woman aged 40 to 50 who had been exposed to COVID-19. The V gene is TRBV2, the J gene TRBJ2-7, with D hard to call. The CDR3 sequence: CASSYTYEQYF. CDR3 coding DNA: TGTGCCAGCAGCTATACCTACGAGCAGTACTTC.